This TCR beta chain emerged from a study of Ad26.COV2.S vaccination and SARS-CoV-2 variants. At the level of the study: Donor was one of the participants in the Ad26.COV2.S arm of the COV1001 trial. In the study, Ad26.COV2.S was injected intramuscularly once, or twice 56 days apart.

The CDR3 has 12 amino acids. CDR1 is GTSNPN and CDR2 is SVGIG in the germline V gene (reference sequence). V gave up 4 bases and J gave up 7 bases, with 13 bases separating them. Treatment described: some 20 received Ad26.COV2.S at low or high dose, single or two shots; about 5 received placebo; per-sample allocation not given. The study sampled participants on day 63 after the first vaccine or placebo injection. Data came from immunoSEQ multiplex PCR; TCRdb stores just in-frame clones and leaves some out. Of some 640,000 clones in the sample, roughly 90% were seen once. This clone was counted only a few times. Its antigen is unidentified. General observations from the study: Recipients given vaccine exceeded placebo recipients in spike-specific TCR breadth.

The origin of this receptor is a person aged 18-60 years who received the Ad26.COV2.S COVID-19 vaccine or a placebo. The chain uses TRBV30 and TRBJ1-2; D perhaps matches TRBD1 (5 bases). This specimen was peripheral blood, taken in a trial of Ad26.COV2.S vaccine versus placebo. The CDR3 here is CAWTPTGGGYTF. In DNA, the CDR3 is TGTGCCTGGACCCCTACGGGGGGTGGCTACACCTTC.